Presented here are 11 T cell receptor beta chains from one specimen sequenced in a study of PD-L1 blockade in urothelial cancer. As for time point: pretreatment peripheral blood. Assay: immunoSEQ multiplex PCR; the TCRdb copy retains only in-frame clones and omits some. Of 65,000 to 90,000 clones in the sample, around 84% were seen once. The source material was PBMCs, sampled around atezolizumab (anti-PD-L1) treatment. The receptors here all came from a woman in her sixties or seventies with urothelial cancer.

The CDR3: CASSSGQLTQYF. For the CDR3, the DNA is TGTGCCAGCAGCTCGGGACAGTTGACGCAGTATTTT. This chain joins TRBV7-9 and TRBJ2-3, with 7 positions matching TRBD1. Germline assignment: CDR1 SEHNR and CDR2 FQNEAQ (reference sequence). V shed 4 bases and J 9 bases; nucleotides not matched to a gene: 4. This CDR3 contains 12 residues.

The gene calls are TRBV27 and TRBJ1-1; no clear D. V lost 5 bases to trimming and J lost 4 bases, with 14 bases between them. This CDR3 spans 14 amino acids. Germline V gene lookup returns CDR1 MNHEY and CDR2 SMNVEV (reference sequence). CDR3 sequence (DNA): TGTGCCAGCAGTCTGAGAGCTCGTACCACTGAAGCTTTCTTT. Translating gives CASSLRARTTEAFF.

The chain links TRBV4-1 to TRBJ1-2; possible D gene TRBD1, 5 bases. Germline V gives CDR1 MGHRA, CDR2 YSYEKL. V was trimmed by 4 bases and J by 10 bases, leaving 16 bases between them. The CDR3 spans 13 residues. The CDR3 region is CASSPGLSESYTF. The CDR3 nucleotides read TGCGCCAGCAGCCCGGGACTTTCCGAGTCCTACACCTTC.

The V and J genes are TRBV7-3 and TRBJ1-1; D remains ambiguous. Germline CDR1 reads SGHTA; CDR2 reads FQGTGA. This CDR3 contains 13 residues. V shed 4 bases and J shed 3 bases, with 9 bases lying between them. Here the CDR3 reads CASSSHMDTEAFF. The DNA of the CDR3 is TGTGCCAGCAGCTCTCACATGGACACTGAAGCTTTCTTT.

The rearrangement uses TRBV19 and TRBJ2-1; 7 nucleotides match TRBD1. J lost 9 bases, V lost 1 base, and 6 bases had no gene match. Germline-derived CDR1 and CDR2 are LNHDA and SQIVND (reference sequence). This CDR3 comprises 14 residues. The CDR3 loop is CASSIVGGRIEQFF. CDR3 nucleotide sequence: TGTGCCAGTAGTATAGTAGGGGGCCGTATTGAGCAGTTCTTC.

The rearrangement uses TRBV7-9 and TRBJ2-2; D is undetermined. The germline V and J ends were trimmed by 7 bases and 7 bases, with 7 bases remaining between them. CDR3 length: 11 residues. The V gene's germline CDR1 is SEHNR and CDR2 FQNEAQ (reference sequence). Here the CDR3 reads CASTPGGELFF. The CDR3 bases are TGTGCCAGCACCCCGGGCGGGGAGCTGTTTTTT.

A single count supports this clone. V is TRBV6-1 and J is TRBJ1-6, with D possibly matching TRBD1 (5 bases). The V gene lost 6 bases and the J gene lost 12 bases, with 15 bases spanning the gap. The CDR3 is made up of 13 amino acids. Germline values: CDR1 MNHNS, CDR2 SASEGT. This CDR3 reads CASSHAIREPLHF. Here the CDR3 DNA reads TGTGCCAGCAGCCATGCTATCAGGGAACCCCTCCACTTT.

The V call is TRBV2, the J call TRBJ2-1, with D possibly matching TRBD1 (6 bases). V dropped 5 bases and J dropped 6 bases, with 17 bases sitting between them. The CDR3 consists of 15 residues. Germline V gives CDR1 SNHLY, CDR2 FYNNEI. The chain's CDR3 is CASSPPTGLVNEQFF. CDR3 bases: TGTGCCAGCAGTCCCCCGACAGGTCTTGTCAATGAGCAGTTCTTC.

This clone appeared a few times. The rearrangement joins TRBV2 to TRBJ2-5, with D unresolved. Trimming removed 3 bases at V and 4 bases at J, with 9 bases between. The CDR3 extends over 13 amino acids. The germline V gene encodes CDR1 SNHLY and CDR2 FYNNEI. The CDR3 bases are TGTGCCAGCAGTGATGACACTCCAGAGACCCAGTACTTC. Translating gives CASSDDTPETQYF. The variable domain in full, completed from reference TRBV2 and TRBJ2-5, reads EPEVTQTPSHQVTQMGQEVILRCVPISNHLYFYWYRQILGQKVEFLVSFYNNEISEKSEIFDDQFSVERPDGSNFTLKIRSTKLEDSAMYFCASSDDTPETQYFGPGTRLLVL.

The chain links TRBV30 to TRBJ2-6; D is possibly TRBD1 (6 bases). The germline gives CDR1 GTSNPN, CDR2 SVGIG (reference sequence). Trimming stripped 2 bases from V and 3 bases from J, with 11 bases between. CDR3 length equals 15 residues. CDR3 loop: CAWSPRGFGANVLTF. The CDR3 nucleotides are TGTGCCTGGAGTCCAAGGGGGTTTGGGGCCAACGTCCTGACTTTC.

The chain links TRBV5-6 to TRBJ1-2, with D possibly being TRBD1 (6 bases). Germline V lookup: CDR1 SGHDT, CDR2 YYEEEE. The CDR3 is 16 amino acids. The V gene lost 1 base and the J gene lost 0 bases, with 13 bases spanning the gap. CDR3 DNA: TGTGCCAGCAGCTTGAACACAGGGCTGCCTAACTATGGCTACACCTTC. It translates to CASSLNTGLPNYGYTF. Using reference TRBV5-6 and TRBJ1-2 for the parts outside the CDR3, the full variable domain is DAGVTQSPTHLIKTRGQQVTLRCSPKSGHDTVSWYQQALGQGPQFIFQYYEEEERQRGNFPDRFSGHQFPNYSSELNVNALLLGDSALYLCASSLNTGLPNYGYTFGSGTRLTVV.